This T cell receptor beta chain stems from a study of human T cells and chemical hapten exposure. From the RACE reads, TCRdb called clonotypes with MiXCR, one entry per CDR3 protein. Here the sample spans approximately 350,000 distinct CDR3 sequences, about 6.3% being singletons. Noted time point: patch test 2, 6 weeks after DPC sensitization. Treatment of the sample: therapeutic diphenylcyclopropenone sensitization with weekly scalp DPC. Material: whole blood, obtained in connection with sensitization to the hapten diphenylcyclopropenone (DPC). This TCR was sampled from a woman aged 18 to 35 with alopecia areata. Some clones in this sample may be carry-over from other donors' samples.

The CDR3 coding sequence is TGTGCCAGCAAGGGTCCTATCAGCGATTCACCCCTCCACTTT. Translation: CASKGPISDSPLHF. This chain joins TRBV2 and TRBJ1-6; unclear D gene. Trimming pared 7 bases from V and 8 bases from J, leaving 15 bases between. Germline V gene sequence: CDR1 SNHLY, CDR2 FYNNEI. The CDR3 runs to 14 residues.